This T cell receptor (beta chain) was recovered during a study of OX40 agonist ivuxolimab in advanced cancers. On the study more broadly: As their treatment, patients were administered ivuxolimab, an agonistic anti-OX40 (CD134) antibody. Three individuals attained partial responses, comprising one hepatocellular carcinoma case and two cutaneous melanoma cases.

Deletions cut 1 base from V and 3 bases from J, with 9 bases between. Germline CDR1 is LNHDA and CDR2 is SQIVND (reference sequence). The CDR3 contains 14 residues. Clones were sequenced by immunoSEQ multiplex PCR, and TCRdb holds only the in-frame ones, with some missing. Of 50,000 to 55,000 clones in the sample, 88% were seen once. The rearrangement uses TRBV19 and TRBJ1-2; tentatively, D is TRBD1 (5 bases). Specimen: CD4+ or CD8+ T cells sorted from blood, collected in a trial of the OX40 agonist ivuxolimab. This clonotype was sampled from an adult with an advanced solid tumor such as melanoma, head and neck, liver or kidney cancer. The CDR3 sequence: CASSIGQGDYGYTF. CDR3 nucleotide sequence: TGTGCCAGTAGTATAGGGCAGGGCGACTATGGCTACACCTTC.